A selection of T cell receptor beta chains follows, all from one sample in a study of blood T cell repertoires in COVID-19. Repertoires were generated with immunoSEQ multiplex PCR, while TCRdb's copy carries only in-frame clones and drops some. The profile covers around 330,000 clones, with about 91% appearing a single time and 1.5% to 2% taken by the ten largest. The source material was peripheral blood. The receptors stem from a woman aged 25 to 45 with COVID-19, enrolled during active disease. Both conserved end residues are part of each CDR3. D genes are given only for firm matches. Expanded clones are given a class, and other clones once, few, many or no size at all.

>NA|TRBJ1-6|once|TRBV28
CASSFQWANSYNSPLHF
TGTGCCAGCAGTTTCCAATGGGCGAACTCCTATAATTCACCCCTCCACTTT
>TRBD2|TRBJ2-5|NA|TRBV5-4
CASSLDIAGTETQYF
TGTGCCAGCAGCTTGGACATAGCGGGGACGGAGACCCAGTACTTC
>NA|TRBJ2-7|NA|TRBV6-2/TRBV6-3
CASSYEGYEQYF
TGTGCCAGCAGTTACGAGGGCTACGAGCAGTACTTC
>TRBD1|TRBJ2-5|NA|TRBV6-6
CASNGGQGETQYF
TGTGCCAGCAACGGGGGACAGGGAGAGACCCAGTACTTC
>NA|TRBJ2-3|NA|TRBV5-1
CASSLEGRGFTDTQYF
TGCGCCAGCAGCTTGGAAGGGCGGGGATTCACAGATACGCAGTATTTT
>NA|TRBJ2-1|NA|TRBV4-1
CASSQPWDTYNEQFF
TGCGCCAGCAGCCAGCCTTGGGACACCTACAATGAGCAGTTCTTC
>NA|TRBJ1-3|NA|TRBV7-9
CASSPSGRGNTIYF
TGTGCCAGCAGCCCCTCAGGGAGGGGAAACACCATATATTTT
>TRBD2|TRBJ2-2|NA|TRBV5-4
CASSLVAGGPGELFF
TGTGCCAGCAGCTTGGTAGCGGGGGGGCCCGGGGAGCTGTTTTTT
>NA|TRBJ2-7|NA|TRBV6-2/TRBV6-3
CASSYSPTGGEDEQYF
TGTGCCAGCAGTTATTCCCCCACGGGGGGCGAAGACGAGCAGTACTTC
>NA|TRBJ2-1|NA|TRBV7-9
CASRTTGTNNEQFF
TGTGCCAGCAGGACGACCGGGACAAACAATGAGCAGTTCTTC
>NA|TRBJ1-3|NA|TRBV5-6
CASSSPGISGNTIYF
TGTGCCAGCAGCTCACCGGGAATCTCTGGAAACACCATATATTTT
>NA|TRBJ2-6|NA|TRBV27
CASSPRQATSGANVLTF
TGTGCCAGCAGTCCGAGACAGGCTACCTCTGGGGCCAACGTCCTGACTTTC
>NA|TRBJ2-3|NA|TRBV11-2
CASSLWGVNTDTQYF
TGTGCCAGCAGCCTGTGGGGAGTGAACACAGATACGCAGTATTTT
>TRBD2|TRBJ2-5|once|TRBV7-2
CASSLDAGGLMETQYF
TGTGCCAGCAGCTTAGATGCGGGGGGGTTGATGGAGACCCAGTACTTC
>NA|TRBJ2-4|once|TRBV6-5
CASRATPDRGNIQYF
TGTGCCAGCAGAGCAACTCCGGACCGGGGAAACATTCAGTACTTC
>TRBD1|TRBJ1-5|few|TRBV29-1
CSVAQGSGQPQHF
TGCAGCGTAGCACAGGGGTCAGGCCAGCCCCAGCATTTT
>TRBD2|TRBJ2-5|NA|TRBV5-1
CASRHRIAGGPGETQYF
TGCGCCAGCAGGCACCGAATAGCGGGGGGGCCCGGGGAGACCCAGTACTTC
>NA|TRBJ2-2|once|TRBV6-2/TRBV6-3
CASSYSPGNTGELFF
TGTGCCAGCAGTTACTCGCCGGGGAACACCGGGGAGCTGTTTTTT
>NA|TRBJ1-6|NA|TRBV19
CASSIGRSYNSPLHF
TGTGCCAGTAGTATAGGGAGGTCCTATAATTCACCCCTCCACTTT
>NA|TRBJ1-6|NA|TRBV9
CASSVTLTAPLHF
TGTGCCAGCAGCGTGACTCTGACAGCACCCCTCCACTTT
>NA|TRBJ2-2|NA|TRBV6-6
CASTGSDTGELFF
TGTGCCAGCACCGGTTCGGACACCGGGGAGCTGTTTTTT
>NA|TRBJ1-5|NA|TRBV19
CASSADRYSNQPQHF
TGTGCCAGTAGTGCCGACAGGTATAGCAATCAGCCCCAGCATTTT
>NA|TRBJ2-1|NA|TRBV21-1
CASSKSRPNEQFF
TGTGCCAGCAGCAAATCCCGTCCTAATGAGCAGTTCTTC
>TRBD1|TRBJ2-5|few|TRBV5-4
CASSSPKGAGRETQYF
TGTGCCAGCAGCTCGCCAAAGGGGGCAGGACGAGAGACCCAGTACTTC
>NA|TRBJ1-2|NA|TRBV19
CASRLRRGQANYGYTF
TGTGCCAGTCGCCTCCGGCGCGGCCAAGCTAACTATGGCTACACCTTC
>NA|TRBJ1-3|NA|TRBV9
CASSVGAPIPGNTIYF
TGTGCCAGCAGCGTAGGGGCTCCGATACCTGGAAACACCATATATTTT
>NA|TRBJ1-3|NA|TRBV7-9
CASSPSGLGNTIYF
TGTGCCAGCAGCCCATCCGGGTTAGGAAACACCATATATTTT
>NA|TRBJ1-5|NA|TRBV5-3
CARHYSNQPQHF
TGTGCCAGACACTATAGCAATCAGCCCCAGCATTTT
>TRBD1|TRBJ1-5|NA|TRBV6-2/TRBV6-3
CASSWARDSNNQPQHF
TGTGCCAGCAGTTGGGCTCGGGACAGCAACAATCAGCCCCAGCATTTT
>NA|TRBJ1-5|once|TRBV19
CASSPIDQPQHF
TGTGCCAGTAGCCCCATTGATCAGCCCCAGCATTTT
>NA|TRBJ2-3|NA|TRBV5-6
CASSRGFTDTQYF
TGTGCCAGCAGCAGGGGGTTCACAGATACGCAGTATTTT
>NA|TRBJ2-7|NA|TRBV4-3
CASSQDVWTAYEQYF
TGCGCCAGCAGCCAAGACGTGTGGACAGCCTACGAGCAGTACTTC
>NA|TRBJ2-5|NA|TRBV2
CASSESRGLEKETQYF
TGTGCCAGCAGTGAATCTAGGGGGTTGGAAAAGGAGACCCAGTACTTC
>NA|TRBJ1-1|NA|TRBV4-3
CASSQDPTVNTEAFF
TGCGCCAGCAGCCAAGACCCGACAGTAAACACTGAAGCTTTCTTT
>NA|TRBJ1-1|once|TRBV6-5
CASTGGGVSLEAFF
TGTGCCAGCACAGGAGGGGGGGTAAGCTTGGAAGCTTTCTTT
>NA|TRBJ1-6|few|TRBV7-2
CASRQGIGGTNQSPLHF
TGTGCCAGCAGACAAGGGATTGGGGGGACGAATCAGTCACCCCTCCACTTT
>NA|TRBJ1-4|NA|TRBV7-8
CASSFLGGGEKLFF
TGTGCCAGCAGCTTTCTCGGGGGTGGTGAAAAACTGTTTTTT
>TRBD1|TRBJ2-3|NA|TRBV16
CASRTGVNTDTQYF
TGTGCCAGCAGAACAGGGGTCAACACAGATACGCAGTATTTT
>TRBD1|TRBJ1-1|NA|TRBV15
CATSREQGATEAFF
TGTGCCACCAGCAGAGAACAGGGGGCGACTGAAGCTTTCTTT
>TRBD1|TRBJ2-6|NA|TRBV11-2
CASSADRAGANVLTF
TGTGCCAGCAGCGCAGACAGGGCTGGGGCCAACGTCCTGACTTTC
>NA|TRBJ2-5|few|TRBV29-1
CSVEELGTQYF
TGCAGCGTTGAAGAACTTGGGACCCAGTACTTC
>TRBD2|TRBJ2-1|once|TRBV19
CASSPSGAYRNNEQFF
TGTGCCAGTAGTCCCAGCGGGGCCTACCGGAACAATGAGCAGTTCTTC
>NA|TRBJ1-2|NA|TRBV20-1
CSASQGRGYTF
TGCAGTGCTAGTCAGGGGAGAGGCTACACCTTC
>TRBD1|TRBJ1-5|NA|TRBV28
CASSSIGTLGQGNQPQHF
TGTGCCAGCAGTTCTATAGGGACCCTCGGACAGGGGAATCAGCCCCAGCATTTT
>TRBD1|TRBJ1-4|NA|TRBV2
CASSEFGTGGTNEKLFF
TGTGCCAGCAGTGAATTCGGGACAGGGGGAACTAATGAAAAACTGTTTTTT